The 8 T cell receptor beta chains given below trace back to one sample, sequenced in a study of blood T cell repertoires in COVID-19. TCRdb keeps only in-frame clones here, not all; method: immunoSEQ multiplex PCR. Seen here are fewer than 200,000 clones, 80% to 90% observed once, and the top ten hold less than 4%. The sample consisted of PBMCs or T cells enriched from blood (not recorded which). Receptors originate from a woman aged 45 to 65 in a cohort exposed to, infected with or recovered from COVID-19 (not recorded which).

This clone appeared many times. This chain joins TRBV7-2 and TRBJ1-3; TRBD1 matches 8 bases. Trimming at V came to 3 bases and at J to 2 bases, leaving 3 bases not matched to a gene. The CDR3 runs 15 residues. Germline lookup yields CDR1 SGHTA and CDR2 FQGNSA. CDR3 nucleotides: TGTGCCAGCAGCTTCCGGACAGGGACTGGAAACACCATATATTTT. As protein: CASSFRTGTGNTIYF.

This chain's CDR3 is CASSPPGGAPRSDTQYF. For the CDR3, the DNA is TGTGCCAGCAGCCCGCCAGGGGGCGCCCCTAGGTCAGATACGCAGTATTTT. The V call is TRBV7-2, the J call TRBJ2-3; 8 positions match TRBD1. Losses at the gene ends were 5 bases for V and 4 bases for J; bases not matched to a gene: 14. Germline V gives CDR1 SGHTA, CDR2 FQGNSA. CDR3 length: 17 residues.

This chain connects TRBV7-9 to TRBJ1-1; the D is unclear. The CDR3 extends over 16 amino acids. The germline gives CDR1 SEHNR, CDR2 FQNEAQ (reference sequence). Trimming removed 5 bases at V and 4 bases at J, with 20 bases between. For the CDR3, the DNA is TGTGCCAGCAGCCCCGACGGAGTCCAACGGGGCACTGAAGCTTTCTTT. Its protein is CASSPDGVQRGTEAFF.

This clone was counted many times. The genes are TRBV9 and TRBJ1-6; D is undetermined. Germline CDR1 is SGDLS and CDR2 is YYNGEE. Between the trimmed V and J ends, which lost 4 bases and 5 bases, there was a span of 10 bases. CDR3 length: 14 residues. The CDR3 here is CASSPKADNSPLHF. CDR3 nucleotide sequence: TGTGCCAGCAGCCCCAAGGCGGATAATTCACCCCTCCACTTT.

The table lists this clone with a few counts. This sequence joins TRBV4-3 and TRBJ1-5; tentatively, D is TRBD1 (5 bases). Germline assignment: CDR1 LGHNA and CDR2 YSLEER. The CDR3 consists of 16 residues. V lost 0 bases and J 7 bases, leaving 16 bases between the germline ends. CDR3 DNA: TGCGCCAGCAGCCAAGATCATGAGGGACTTATGCAGCCCCAGCATTTT. Its translation is CASSQDHEGLMQPQHF.

The rearrangement links TRBV28 to TRBJ1-1; possible D gene TRBD1, 5 bases. The CDR3 sequence is 11 residues long. The germline CDR1 and CDR2 sequences are MDHEN and SYDVKM. V lost 4 bases and J lost 7, with 7 bases in between. The CDR3 reads CASSSTGEAFF. The DNA for the CDR3 is TGTGCCAGCAGTTCAACAGGTGAAGCTTTCTTT.

The sample holds one count of this clone. The V call is TRBV5-3, the J call TRBJ2-5; TRBD1 aligns across 7 bases. TRBV5-3 falls under the ORF class, with uncertain function. The junction had 12 bases not matched to a gene; V was cut back by 3 bases and J by 7 bases. This CDR3 spans 15 amino acids. CDR3 region: CARSWVLGTVATQYF. In DNA, the CDR3 is TGTGCCAGAAGCTGGGTCCTCGGGACAGTTGCGACCCAGTACTTC.

The rearrangement uses TRBV24-1 and TRBJ2-3; a weak D match, TRBD2 (6 bases). Germline lookup yields CDR1 KGHDR and CDR2 SFDVKD. V lost 3 bases to trimming and J lost 0 bases, with 12 bases between them. This CDR3 comprises 16 residues. CDR3 region: CATSDVSGFSTDTQYF. CDR3 DNA sequence: TGTGCCACCAGTGATGTTAGCGGATTTAGCACAGATACGCAGTATTTT.